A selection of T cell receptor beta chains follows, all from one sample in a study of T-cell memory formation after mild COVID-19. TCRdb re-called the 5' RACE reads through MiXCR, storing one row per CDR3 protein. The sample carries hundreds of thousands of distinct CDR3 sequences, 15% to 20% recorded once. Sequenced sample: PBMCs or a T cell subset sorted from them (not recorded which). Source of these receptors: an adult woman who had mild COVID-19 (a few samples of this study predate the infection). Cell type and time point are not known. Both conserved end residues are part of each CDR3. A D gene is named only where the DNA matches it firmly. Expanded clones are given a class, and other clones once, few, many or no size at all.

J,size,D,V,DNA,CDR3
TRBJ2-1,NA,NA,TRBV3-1,TGTGCCAGCAGCCAGCGACGAGTGGTATACAATGAGCAGTTCTTC,CASSQRRVVYNEQFF
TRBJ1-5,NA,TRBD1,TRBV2,TGTGCCAGCAGACGGACAGGGCTTAATCAGCCCCAGCATTTT,CASRRTGLNQPQHF
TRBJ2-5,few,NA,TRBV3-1,TGTGCCAGCAGCCAAGGAGGCCCAAATGGGTACTTC,CASSQGGPNGYF
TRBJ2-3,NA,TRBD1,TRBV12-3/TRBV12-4,TGTGCCAGCAGTCCGTGGACAGGGCACACAGATACGCAGTATTTT,CASSPWTGHTDTQYF
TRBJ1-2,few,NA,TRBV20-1,TGCAGTGCTCGGAGGGACGGCTATGGCTACACCTTC,CSARRDGYGYTF
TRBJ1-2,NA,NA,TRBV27,TGTGCCAGCAGCTCAGGGCCTTCGAGTGGCTACACCTTC,CASSSGPSSGYTF
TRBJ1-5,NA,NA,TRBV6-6,TGTGCCAGCAGTTACGGAGCGGGTGACGGACACCGGATCAATCAGCCCCAGCATTTT,CASSYGAGDGHRINQPQHF
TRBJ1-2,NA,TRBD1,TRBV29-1,TGCAGCGTCGGGGACAGGGGCCCCAGAAACTATGGCTACACCTTC,CSVGDRGPRNYGYTF
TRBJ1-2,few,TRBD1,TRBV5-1,TGCGCCAGCAGCTTGGATTTACGGGACAGGCCCGTCCACTTC,CASSLDLRDRPVHF
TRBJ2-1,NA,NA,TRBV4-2,TGTGCCAGCAGCCTGAGGTTCGGGGGGGAGGGGGCCAATGAGCAGTTCTTC,CASSLRFGGEGANEQFF
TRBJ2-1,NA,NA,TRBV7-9,TGTGCCAGCATCAGTAAAGGGGCGGGGGCCCCCTACAATGAGCAGTTCTTC,CASISKGAGAPYNEQFF
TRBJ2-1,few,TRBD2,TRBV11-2,TGTGCCAGCAGGTCCCTGGGCGGGAGGCCGGGCTATGAGCAGTTCTTC,CASRSLGGRPGYEQFF
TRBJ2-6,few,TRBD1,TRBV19,TGTGCCACCTCGGACAGGGATGTCAACGTCCTGACTTTC,CATSDRDVNVLTF
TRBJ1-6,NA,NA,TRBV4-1,TGCGCCAGCAGCCGAACCTTTGGTAATAGGGGGTCTAATTCACCCCTCCACTTT,CASSRTFGNRGSNSPLHF
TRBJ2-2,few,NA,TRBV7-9,TGTGCCAGCAGCTTAGAAGAAACCGGGGAGCTGTTTTTT,CASSLEETGELFF
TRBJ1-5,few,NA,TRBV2,TGTGCCAGCAGGTCGGGCCCAGTCAATCAGCCCCAGCATTTT,CASRSGPVNQPQHF
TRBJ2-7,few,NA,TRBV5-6,TGTGCCAGCACTGAGACCCGCACCGAGATTACCTACGAGCAGTACTTC,CASTETRTEITYEQYF
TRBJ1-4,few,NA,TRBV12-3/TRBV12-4,TGTGCCAGCACCCTGGGGAGGGTTGGAGATGAAAAACTGTTTTTT,CASTLGRVGDEKLFF
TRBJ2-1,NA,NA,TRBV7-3,TGTGCCAGCAGCTTTCCCGGGTATGAGCAGTTCTTC,CASSFPGYEQFF
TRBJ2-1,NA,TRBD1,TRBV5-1,TGCGCCAGCAGCTTGCAGGCGACAGGGGGTAATGAGCAGTTCTTC,CASSLQATGGNEQFF
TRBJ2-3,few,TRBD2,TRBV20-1,TGCAGTGCCCATTCCGCCGGGACTAGCGGAACTAGCACAGATACGCAGTATTTT,CSAHSAGTSGTSTDTQYF
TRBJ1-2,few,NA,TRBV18,TGTGCCAGCTCACCACCTAGCGGCTATGGCTACACCTTC,CASSPPSGYGYTF
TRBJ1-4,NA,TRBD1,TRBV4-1,TGCGCCAGCAGCCAAGAAGTAGGGACAGAGGGGGGCATTAATGAAAAACTGTTTTTT,CASSQEVGTEGGINEKLFF
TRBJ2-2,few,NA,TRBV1,TGCACCAGCAGCCAAGAGGGGGGGCCTAGAATGAACACCGGGGAGCTGTTTTTT,CTSSQEGGPRMNTGELFF
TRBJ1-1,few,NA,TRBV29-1,TGCAGCGTTGAGGGGAGGGTCCCCGGGGCTGAAGCTTTCTTT,CSVEGRVPGAEAFF
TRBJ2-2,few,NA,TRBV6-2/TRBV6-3,TGTGCCAGTGAGATTGGAACCAGTAGAAACACCGGGGAGCTGTTTTTT,CASEIGTSRNTGELFF
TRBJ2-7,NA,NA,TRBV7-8,TGTGCCAGCAGACATACCGGGTCTCGATCCTACGAGCAGTACTTC,CASRHTGSRSYEQYF
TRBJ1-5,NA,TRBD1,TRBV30,TGTGCCTGGAGTGCGGGACAGGTGAATCAGCCCCAGCATTTT,CAWSAGQVNQPQHF
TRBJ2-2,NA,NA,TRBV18,TGTGCCAGCTCACCACCGACGTGGGAGCTAAACACCGGGGAGCTGTTTTTT,CASSPPTWELNTGELFF
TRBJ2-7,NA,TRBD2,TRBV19,TGTGCCAGTAGTATCGGTGGAGCGGGGTACTACGAGCAGTACTTC,CASSIGGAGYYEQYF
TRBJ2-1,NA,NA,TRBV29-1,TGCAGCGTTGAAGATTACCCTGAGCAGTTCTTC,CSVEDYPEQFF
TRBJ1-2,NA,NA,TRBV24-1,TGTGCCACCAGTGATTTGTGGGATCCCATTATCCACTATGGCTACACCTTC,CATSDLWDPIIHYGYTF
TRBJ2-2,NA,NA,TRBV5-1,TGCGCCAGCAGGGCAGGGTTGGAGGACACCGGGGAGCTGTTTTTT,CASRAGLEDTGELFF
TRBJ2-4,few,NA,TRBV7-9,TGTGCCAGCAGCTTAGTTTCGGGAACCAAAAACATTCAGTACTTC,CASSLVSGTKNIQYF
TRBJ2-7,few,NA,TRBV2,TGTGCCAGCAGTGATACGGACAGCCTCTTGTACGAGCAGTACTTC,CASSDTDSLLYEQYF
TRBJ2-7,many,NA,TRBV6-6,TGTGCCAGCAGCCCCACAGGGCACGAGCAGTACTTC,CASSPTGHEQYF
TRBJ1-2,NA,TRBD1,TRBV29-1,TGCAGCGTTACGGGACAGCCCTATGGCTACACCTTC,CSVTGQPYGYTF
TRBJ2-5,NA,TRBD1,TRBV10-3,TGTGCCTCGCGCGGACAGGGGGCGTGGGAGACCCAGTACTTC,CASRGQGAWETQYF
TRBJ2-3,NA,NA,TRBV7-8,TGTGCCAGCAGCTTAACGGGGGCCAACACAGATACGCAGTATTTT,CASSLTGANTDTQYF
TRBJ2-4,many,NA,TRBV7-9,TGTGCCAGCAGCCGACCACTTAGACAGTTCCGCTGGTCCAAAAACATTCAGTACTTC,CASSRPLRQFRWSKNIQYF